This T cell receptor (beta chain) was sequenced for a study of T cells in Graves' hyperthyroidism and ophthalmopathy. This clonotype was seen a few times. This CDR3 region has 15 residues. Germline V gene sequence: CDR1 SNHLY, CDR2 FYNNEI. Deletions cut 2 bases from V and 0 bases from J, with 10 bases between. The CDR3 regions of TCR beta were amplified from RNA transcripts. An initial round of RT-PCR targeting the TCR CDR3 relied on the HTBI primer set. TCRdb used MiXCR to reprocess the multiplex PCR reads, holding one entry per CDR3 protein. The table records some 570,000 distinct CDR3 sequences, over 12% of them present only once.

The gene calls are TRBV2 and TRBJ1-2; D call uncertain. The sequence came from a woman younger than 35 with Graves' ophthalmopathy. Sample: blood. As DNA, the CDR3 is TGTGCCAGCAGTGAAAATCCGGGAACTAACTATGGCTACACCTTC. Translation gives CASSENPGTNYGYTF.